The 13 T cell receptor beta chains given below trace back to one sample, sequenced in a study of T-cell memory formation after mild COVID-19. MiXCR, run by TCRdb on the 5' RACE reads, gives a single entry per CDR3 protein. The sample carries about 150,000 distinct CDR3 sequences, 25% recorded once. What was sequenced was PBMCs or a T cell subset sorted from them (not recorded which). The receptors come from an adult woman who had mild COVID-19 (a few samples of this study predate the infection). Cell type and time point are not known.

On this clonotype itself: At one end the junction does not follow the germline gene, possibly because of a read error. The V call is TRBV12-3 or TRBV12-4, the J call TRBJ2-1; D unresolved. The CDR3 length is 11 residues. This CDR3 is CASSSYDEQFF. As DNA, the CDR3 is TGTGCCAGCAGTTCCTACGATGAGCAGTTCTTC.

The rearrangement links TRBV12-3 or TRBV12-4 to TRBJ1-2, with TRBD1 matching over 9 bases. With 4 bases clipped from V and 6 bases from J, the junction kept 6 bases outside the gene matches. The length of the CDR3 is 14 residues. CDR3 residues: CASSWEGQGHGYTF. In nucleotides, the CDR3 is TGTGCCAGCAGTTGGGAGGGACAGGGTCATGGCTACACCTTC.

The J gene is TRBJ1-5, the V gene TRBV6-6; perhaps TRBD1 as D (5 bases). This CDR3 has 15 amino acids. V was cut by 1 base and J by 2 bases, with 9 bases left in between. Germline loops: CDR1 MNHNY, CDR2 SVGAGI (reference sequence). CDR3 nucleotides: TGTGCCAGCAGTTACTATGGGGGTGGCAATCAGCCCCAGCATTTT. It translates to CASSYYGGGNQPQHF.

The chain has TRBV7-9 and TRBJ2-7; 8 bases are a match to TRBD2. The CDR3 length is 20 residues. V gave up 1 base and J gave up 3 bases; unmatched junction bases: 20. The germline gives CDR1 SEHNR, CDR2 FQNEAQ (reference sequence). CDR3 protein: CASSLVGGASGRPPHYEQYF. CDR3 DNA: TGTGCCAGCAGCTTAGTAGGGGGGGCTAGCGGGCGACCCCCCCACTACGAGCAGTACTTC.

This clonotype was seen a handful of times. The chain recombines TRBV18 with TRBJ2-7; TRBD2 is a possible D gene (6 bases). The CDR3 length is 14 residues. Per the germline V gene, CDR1 is KGHSH and CDR2 is LQKENI. Trimming cost V 5 bases and J 6 bases, with 17 bases left between them. This CDR3 reads CASSSGDFRLEQYF. CDR3 nucleotide sequence: TGTGCCAGCTCATCTGGGGACTTTAGGCTCGAGCAGTACTTC.

The rearrangement joins TRBV29-1 to TRBJ2-7, with D unresolved. The CDR3 is 13 amino acids. V lost 4 bases and J 1 base, leaving 11 bases between the germline ends. Per the germline V gene, CDR1 is SQVTM and CDR2 is ANQGSEA. The chain's CDR3 is CSVVAGESYEQYF. For the CDR3, the DNA is TGCAGCGTTGTGGCAGGAGAATCCTACGAGCAGTACTTC.

The rearrangement uses TRBV4-1 and TRBJ1-1, with 9 bases fitting TRBD1. The germline CDR1 and CDR2 sequences are MGHRA and YSYEKL. V was pared by 1 base and J by 2 bases, with 5 bases of the junction left unmatched. This CDR3 spans 16 amino acids. The CDR3 sequence: CASSQGWDRDNTEAFF. CDR3 nucleotide sequence: TGCGCCAGCAGCCAAGGCTGGGACAGGGACAACACTGAAGCTTTCTTT.

The chain joins TRBV27 to TRBJ2-7, with 7 bases aligning to TRBD1. There are 14 residues in the CDR3. Germline trimming cut 3 bases from V and 0 bases from J; bases unmatched to any gene: 2. CDR1 and CDR2 (germline): MNHEY, SMNVEV (reference sequence). DNA for the CDR3: TGTGCCAGCAGTTTCCGGGACAGCTCCTACGAGCAGTACTTC. This encodes CASSFRDSSYEQYF.

V is TRBV6-6 and J is TRBJ2-7, with 7 bases aligning to TRBD2. Germline V gene lookup returns CDR1 MNHNY and CDR2 SVGAGI (reference sequence). The CDR3 runs to 12 residues. Germline trimming cut 6 bases from V and 11 bases from J; bases unmatched to any gene: 10. DNA of the CDR3: TGTGCCAGCAGGCGTGGACTAGAAGTGGAGTACTTC. Translation: CASRRGLEVEYF.

This chain joins TRBV4-1 and TRBJ2-2, with D perhaps matching TRBD1 (6 bases). The CDR3 consists of 14 residues. The germline V and J ends were trimmed by 8 bases and 4 bases, with 14 bases remaining between them. CDR1 and CDR2 from the germline V gene are MGHRA and YSYEKL. The CDR3 sequence: CASGVDRTTGELFF. CDR3 in DNA: TGCGCCAGCGGAGTTGACAGGACCACCGGGGAGCTGTTTTTT.

This clonotype was detected only once. V is TRBV7-6 and J is TRBJ2-5; D might be TRBD2 (7 bases). This CDR3 is built from 17 residues. Germline V gene data show CDR1 as SGHVS and CDR2 as FNYEAQ. Trimming pared 5 bases from V and 2 bases from J, leaving 21 bases between. DNA of the CDR3: TGTGCCAGCAGCCCTCTCGGGGAGGGGGGAATTCAAGAGACCCAGTACTTC. It yields the protein CASSPLGEGGIQETQYF. Variable domain in full (rest from reference TRBV7-6 and TRBJ2-5): GAGVSQSPRYKVTKRGQDVALRCDPISGHVSLYWYRQALGQGPEFLTYFNYEAQQDKSGLPNDRFSAERPEGSISTLTIQRTEQRDSAMYRCASSPLGEGGIQETQYFGPGTRLLVL.

The genes are TRBV7-6 and TRBJ2-3; TRBD2 aligns across 11 bases. Trimming removed 0 bases from V and 3 bases from J; junction bases left unmatched: 2. In germline, CDR1 is SGHVS, CDR2 FNYEAQ. The CDR3 covers 16 residues. CDR3 amino acids: CASSLASGGATDTQYF. CDR3 bases: TGTGCCAGCAGCTTAGCTAGCGGGGGGGCAACAGATACGCAGTATTTT.

The J gene is TRBJ1-3, the V gene TRBV4-3; TRBD1 matches at 9 bases. This CDR3 contains 15 residues. With 1 base clipped from V and 7 bases from J, the junction kept 5 bases outside the gene matches. Germline CDR1 is LGHNA and CDR2 is YSLEER. CDR3 loop: CASSQGTGEENTIYF. In nucleotides, the CDR3 is TGCGCCAGCAGCCAAGGGACAGGGGAAGAGAACACCATATATTTT.